Presented here are 10 T cell receptor beta chains from one specimen sequenced in a study of cytomegalovirus exposure and HLA in healthy donors. PCR was performed using 60 Vbeta and 13 Jbeta primers. Repertoires were generated with immunoSEQ multiplex PCR, while TCRdb's copy carries only in-frame clones and drops some. The data hold 90,000 to 150,000 clones, with roughly four fifths observed a single time. Input material: PBMCs. The source of these receptors is a middle-aged man in good health and CMV-seronegative.

This clone was recorded a few times. The genes are TRBV5-1 and TRBJ2-5, with D possibly TRBD2 on 6 matching bases. Trimming took 0 bases from V and 4 from J, leaving 13 bases between them. In germline, CDR1 is SGHRS, CDR2 YFSETQ. The CDR3 covers 15 residues. The CDR3 is CASSLATQGGETQYF. The CDR3, as DNA: TGCGCCAGCAGCTTGGCCACGCAGGGAGGAGAGACCCAGTACTTC. The full variable domain, with the rest looked up from reference TRBV5-1 and TRBJ2-5, is KAGVTQTPRYLIKTRGQQVTLSCSPISGHRSVSWYQQTPGQGLQFLFEYFSETQRNKGNFPGRFSGRQFSNSRSEMNVSTLELGDSALYLCASSLATQGGETQYFGPGTRLLVL.

The gene calls are TRBV2 and TRBJ2-3; 10 nucleotides align to TRBD2. From germline, CDR1 is SNHLY and CDR2 FYNNEI. Losses at the gene ends were 6 bases for V and 0 bases for J; bases not matched to a gene: 6. CDR3 length: 16 residues. The CDR3 sequence is CASRNTSGTSTDTQYF. The CDR3 DNA follows: TGTGCCAGCAGGAACACTAGCGGGACTAGCACAGATACGCAGTATTTT.

The V gene is TRBV4-1, the J gene TRBJ2-5; possible D gene TRBD2, 5 bases. The CDR3 runs to 13 residues. The germline V and J ends were trimmed by 1 base and 5 bases, with 8 bases remaining between them. The germline V gene encodes CDR1 MGHRA and CDR2 YSYEKL. The CDR3 region is CASSQVGVETQYF. In DNA form, the CDR3 reads TGCGCCAGCAGCCAAGTGGGAGTTGAGACCCAGTACTTC.

This clone was picked up a small number of times. The rearrangement links TRBV2 to TRBJ1-4, with a possible D match to TRBD1 (6 bases). V gave up 6 bases and J gave up 7 bases, with 21 bases separating them. The CDR3 sequence is 16 residues long. The germline gives CDR1 SNHLY, CDR2 FYNNEI. Here the CDR3 reads CASSSQETGPIEKLFF. The CDR3 DNA is TGTGCCAGCAGCTCGCAGGAGACAGGCCCTATTGAAAAACTGTTTTTT.

This clone was seen just once. The rearrangement uses TRBV5-6 and TRBJ2-1; the match to TRBD2 covers 12 bases. This CDR3 comprises 17 residues. Germline V gives CDR1 SGHDT, CDR2 YYEEEE. Unmatched junction bases numbered 11, after V lost 3 bases and J lost 7 bases. DNA of the CDR3: TGTGCCAGCAGCTATACACCCTCTAGCGGGAGGGCGAATGAGCAGTTCTTC. Amino acids: CASSYTPSSGRANEQFF.

This rearrangement joins TRBV5-4 to TRBJ2-3, with D tentatively TRBD2 (6 bases). V was clipped by 3 bases and J by 7 bases, with 15 bases between them. This CDR3 region has 14 residues. CDR1 and CDR2 from the germline V gene are SGHNT and YYREEE (reference sequence). This CDR3 is CASSSGGSRYTQYF. CDR3 DNA sequence: TGTGCCAGCAGCTCCGGGGGATCCAGGTATACGCAGTATTTT.

This clone occurred once. This rearrangement joins TRBV4-2 to TRBJ1-2, with D hard to call. The V end was cut by 5 bases, the J end by 7 bases, with 17 bases between. Per germline, CDR1 LGHNA and CDR2 YNFKEQ. This CDR3 comprises 14 residues. In DNA form, the CDR3 reads TGTGCCAGCAGCACTCACCCGCCGGGAGGTGGCTACACCTTC. Translation: CASSTHPPGGGYTF.

About this clone itself: At one boundary the junction diverges from the germline segment, which might be a read error. This sample also contains other DNA sequences that code for the same CDR3. The CDR3 DNA is TGCGCCAGCCTCGGGGGGGATGGCACTGAAGCCTTCTTT. Protein sequence: CASLGGDGTEAFF. The J gene is TRBJ1-1, the V gene TRBV5-1, with D tentatively TRBD1 (5 bases). In germline, CDR1 is SGHRS, CDR2 YFSETQ. The CDR3 has 13 residues.

This chain links TRBV30 with TRBJ2-7; no definite D call. The germline gives CDR1 GTSNPN, CDR2 SVGIG (reference sequence). V lost 4 bases, J lost 2 bases, and 9 bases lay in between. The CDR3 is made up of 12 amino acids. The CDR3 sequence: CAWNKRTYEQYF. CDR3 sequence (DNA): TGTGCCTGGAATAAGAGGACCTACGAGCAGTACTTC.

The chain couples TRBV29-1 to TRBJ1-2; 7 bases align to TRBD1. The ends lost 7 bases at V and 0 bases at J; junction bases unmatched: 5. The CDR3 runs to 13 residues. Germline V CDR1 and CDR2: SQVTM, ANQGSEA. This CDR3 is CSAPGQTNYGYTF. The DNA of the CDR3 is TGCAGCGCCCCGGGACAGACTAACTATGGCTACACCTTC.